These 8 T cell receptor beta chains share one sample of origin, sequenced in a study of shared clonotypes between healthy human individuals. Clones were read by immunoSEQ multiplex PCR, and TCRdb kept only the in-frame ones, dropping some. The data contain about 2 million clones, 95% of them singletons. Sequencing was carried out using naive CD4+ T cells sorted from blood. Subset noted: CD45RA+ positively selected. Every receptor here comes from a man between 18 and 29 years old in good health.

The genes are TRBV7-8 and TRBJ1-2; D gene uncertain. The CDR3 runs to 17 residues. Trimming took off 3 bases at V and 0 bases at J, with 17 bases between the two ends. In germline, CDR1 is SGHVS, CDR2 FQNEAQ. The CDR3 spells CASSFTVQQLANYGYTF. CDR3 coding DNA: TGTGCCAGCAGCTTCACAGTGCAACAGTTGGCTAACTATGGCTACACCTTC.

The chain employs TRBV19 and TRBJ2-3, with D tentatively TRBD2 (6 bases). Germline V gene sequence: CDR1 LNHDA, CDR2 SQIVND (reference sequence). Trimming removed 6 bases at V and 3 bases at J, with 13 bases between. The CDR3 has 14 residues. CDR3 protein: CASRSLARTDTQYF. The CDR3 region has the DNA TGTGCCAGTAGATCACTAGCTAGGACAGATACGCAGTATTTT.

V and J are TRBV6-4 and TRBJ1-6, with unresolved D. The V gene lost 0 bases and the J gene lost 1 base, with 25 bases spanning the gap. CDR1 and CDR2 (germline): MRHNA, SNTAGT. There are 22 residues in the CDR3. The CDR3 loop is CASSDSIGLTCWVRSYNSPLHF. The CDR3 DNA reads TGTGCCAGCAGTGACTCGATCGGGCTTACTTGCTGGGTAAGGTCCTATAATTCACCCCTCCACTTT.

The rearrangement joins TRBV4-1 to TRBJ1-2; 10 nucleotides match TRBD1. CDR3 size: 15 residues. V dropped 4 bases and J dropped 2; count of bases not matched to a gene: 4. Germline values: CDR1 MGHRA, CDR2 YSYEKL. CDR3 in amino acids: CASSPGQGVNYGYTF. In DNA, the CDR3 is TGCGCCAGCAGCCCCGGACAGGGGGTAAACTATGGCTACACCTTC.

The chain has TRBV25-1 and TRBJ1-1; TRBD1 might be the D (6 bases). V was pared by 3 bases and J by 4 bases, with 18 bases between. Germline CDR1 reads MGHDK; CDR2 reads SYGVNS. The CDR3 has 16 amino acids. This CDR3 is CASSDPKRGAGTEAFF. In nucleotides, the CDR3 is TGTGCCAGCAGTGACCCTAAGAGGGGGGCAGGCACTGAAGCTTTCTTT.

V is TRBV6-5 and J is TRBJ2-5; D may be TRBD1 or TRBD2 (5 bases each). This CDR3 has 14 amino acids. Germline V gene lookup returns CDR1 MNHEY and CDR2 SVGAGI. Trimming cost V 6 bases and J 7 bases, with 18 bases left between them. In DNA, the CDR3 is TGTGCCAGCAGCGGAACAGGTTACGAGGGGACCCAGTACTTC. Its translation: CASSGTGYEGTQYF.

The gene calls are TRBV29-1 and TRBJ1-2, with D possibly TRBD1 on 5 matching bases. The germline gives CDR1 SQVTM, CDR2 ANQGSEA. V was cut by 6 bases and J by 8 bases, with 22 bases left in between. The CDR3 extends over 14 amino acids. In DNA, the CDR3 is TGCAGCGTCGGACTTAACGGTGGGGCAGAAGGCTACACCTTC. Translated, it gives CSVGLNGGAEGYTF.

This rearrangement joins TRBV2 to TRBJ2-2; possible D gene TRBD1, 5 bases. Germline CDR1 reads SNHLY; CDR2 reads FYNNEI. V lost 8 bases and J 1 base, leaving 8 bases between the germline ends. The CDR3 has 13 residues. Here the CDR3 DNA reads TGTGCCAGCTGCGGACAGAACACCGGGGAGCTGTTTTTT. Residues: CASCGQNTGELFF.